This is a list of T cell receptor beta chains from one sample in a study of T cell responses to AZD1222 COVID-19 vaccine. The protocol was immunoSEQ multiplex PCR, while the TCRdb copy is restricted to in-frame clones and leaves out a portion. The sample records 87,000 or so clones, about 89% being singletons. The input for sequencing was peripheral blood, taken on day 0 of AZD1222 vaccination. The receptors come from an adult in good health. Each CDR3 is given with its conserved first and last residue. Fields, in order: V gene, CDR3 length, D gene, J gene, clone size, CDR3 protein, CDR3 DNA. D genes are given only for firm matches. The size of a clone is reported for some rows only, either as once, few or many, or as a class for expanded clones.

TRBV7-9,12,NA,TRBJ2-3,NA,CASSLREFTQYF,TGTGCCAGCAGCTTAAGGGAGTTTACGCAGTATTTT
TRBV5-6,15,NA,TRBJ2-3,NA,CASSSPLGYKDTQYF,TGTGCCAGCAGCTCGCCGTTAGGCTACAAAGATACGCAGTATTTT
TRBV5-1,15,NA,TRBJ2-7,NA,CASGSGASGTSEQYF,TGCGCCAGCGGTTCTGGGGCCTCGGGAACTAGCGAGCAGTACTTC
TRBV6-2/TRBV6-3,14,NA,TRBJ2-1,NA,CASSSGGEYNEQFF,TGTGCCAGCAGTTCAGGCGGGGAGTACAATGAGCAGTTCTTC
TRBV6-5,12,NA,TRBJ1-2,NA,CASGLWAYGYTF,TGTGCCAGCGGCCTGTGGGCCTATGGCTACACCTTC
TRBV5-6,14,NA,TRBJ1-3,NA,CASSLAGVGNTIYF,TGTGCCAGCAGCTTGGCGGGGGTAGGAAACACCATATATTTT
TRBV5-1,14,NA,TRBJ1-6,NA,CASSMTGYNSPLHF,TGCGCCAGCAGCATGACGGGGTATAATTCACCCCTCCACTTT
TRBV4-2,16,TRBD2,TRBJ2-2,once,CASSPNWGGYTGELFF,TGTGCCAGCAGCCCTAACTGGGGGGGATACACCGGGGAGCTGTTTTTT
TRBV7-7,14,NA,TRBJ2-3,few,CASSDGGSTDTQYF,TGTGCTAGCTCTGATGGGGGCAGCACAGATACGCAGTATTTT
TRBV27,13,NA,TRBJ1-2,NA,CASSSGWNYGYTF,TGTGCCAGCAGTTCAGGGTGGAACTATGGCTACACCTTC
TRBV18,18,TRBD1,TRBJ1-1,NA,CASSPLTTQGGLNTEAFF,TGTGCCAGCTCACCTCTAACTACACAGGGGGGCTTGAACACTGAAGCTTTCTTT
TRBV7-2,14,TRBD2,TRBJ2-1,NA,CASRRLAGFDEQFF,TGTGCCAGCAGACGACTAGCGGGGTTCGATGAGCAGTTCTTC
TRBV18,12,NA,TRBJ1-2,NA,CASSPQREGYTF,TGTGCCAGCTCACCACAAAGGGAAGGCTACACCTTC
TRBV27,15,TRBD1,TRBJ1-2,once,CASRLTSGTGYGYTF,TGTGCCAGCAGGCTAACGTCCGGGACAGGGTATGGCTACACCTTC
TRBV19,14,TRBD1,TRBJ1-1,once,CASIDPGQGASAFF,TGTGCCAGTATTGATCCGGGACAGGGGGCTTCAGCTTTCTTT
TRBV27,13,NA,TRBJ2-7,NA,CASSSGTLNEQYF,TGTGCCAGCAGTTCAGGGACCCTTAACGAGCAGTACTTC
TRBV4-1,16,TRBD2,TRBJ2-7,NA,CASSLTVASGGYEQYF,TGCGCCAGCAGCCTAACGGTGGCTAGCGGGGGCTACGAGCAGTACTTC
TRBV6-5,13,TRBD2,TRBJ2-7,NA,CASRRGVHHEQYF,TGTGCCAGCAGACGGGGGGTCCACCACGAGCAGTACTTC
TRBV6-5,11,NA,TRBJ1-3,NA,CALDSGNTIYF,TGTGCCTTAGACTCTGGAAACACCATATATTTT
TRBV19,15,NA,TRBJ1-5,NA,CASSTPGRGNQPQHF,TGTGCCAGCTCGACCCCAGGGAGAGGCAATCAGCCCCAGCATTTT
TRBV19,16,TRBD2,TRBJ2-1,NA,CASSMLTSGVNNEQFF,TGTGCCAGTAGTATGCTTACTAGCGGGGTCAACAATGAGCAGTTCTTC
TRBV25-1,13,NA,TRBJ2-7,NA,CASSEGDRGEQYF,TGTGCCAGCAGTGAGGGGGATCGGGGCGAGCAGTACTTC
TRBV7-9,14,NA,TRBJ2-7,NA,CASSLGLGPYEQYF,TGTGCCAGCAGCTTAGGTCTGGGACCCTACGAGCAGTACTTC
TRBV27,15,TRBD1,TRBJ2-7,NA,CASSPGTGTSYEQYF,TGTGCCAGCAGTCCGGGGACAGGTACTTCCTACGAGCAGTACTTC
TRBV28,12,NA,TRBJ1-1,once,CASSLPGQGAFF,TGTGCCAGCAGTCTCCCCGGGCAGGGGGCTTTCTTT
TRBV18,14,NA,TRBJ1-5,NA,CASSPGGFNQPQHF,TGTGCCAGCTCACCCGGGGGCTTCAATCAGCCCCAGCATTTT
TRBV6-5,13,TRBD1,TRBJ1-1,NA,CASSRDSFGEAFF,TGTGCCAGCAGTCGGGACAGCTTCGGGGAAGCTTTCTTT
TRBV15,18,TRBD1,TRBJ1-3,NA,CATSRGGQGRVSGNTIYF,TGTGCCACCAGCAGAGGGGGACAGGGCCGAGTTTCTGGAAACACCATATATTTT
TRBV19,15,NA,TRBJ1-2,NA,CASRDGPSSNYGYTF,TGTGCCAGTAGGGACGGCCCTTCCTCTAACTATGGCTACACCTTC
TRBV3-1/TRBV3-2,12,NA,TRBJ1-2,NA,CASSRPGYGYTF,TGTGCCAGCAGTCGCCCGGGGTATGGCTACACCTTC
TRBV18,14,NA,TRBJ2-2,once,CASSPRLGTGELFF,TGTGCCAGCTCACCACGGCTGGGCACCGGGGAGCTGTTTTTT
TRBV7-3,15,NA,TRBJ2-3,NA,CASSREGSAGDTQYF,TGTGCCAGCAGCCGCGAGGGCTCCGCCGGAGATACGCAGTATTTT
TRBV6-5,15,NA,TRBJ1-3,few,CASSYGPGQGNTIYF,TGTGCCAGCAGTTACGGTCCAGGGCAAGGAAACACCATATATTTT